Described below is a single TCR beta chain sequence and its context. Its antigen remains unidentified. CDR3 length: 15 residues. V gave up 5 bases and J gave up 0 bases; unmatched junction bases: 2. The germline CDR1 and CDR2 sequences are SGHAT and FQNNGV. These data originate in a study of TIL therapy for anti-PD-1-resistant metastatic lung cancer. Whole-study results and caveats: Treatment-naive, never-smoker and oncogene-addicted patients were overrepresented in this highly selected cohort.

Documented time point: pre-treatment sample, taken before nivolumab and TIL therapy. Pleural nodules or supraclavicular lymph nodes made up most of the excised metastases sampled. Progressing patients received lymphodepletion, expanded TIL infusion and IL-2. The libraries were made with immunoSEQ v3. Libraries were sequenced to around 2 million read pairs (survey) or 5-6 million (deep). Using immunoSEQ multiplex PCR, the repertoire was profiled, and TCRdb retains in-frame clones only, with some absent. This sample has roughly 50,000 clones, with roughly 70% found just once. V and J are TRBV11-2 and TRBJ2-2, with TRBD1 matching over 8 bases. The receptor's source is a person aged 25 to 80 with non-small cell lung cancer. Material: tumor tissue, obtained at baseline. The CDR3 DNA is TGTGCCAGCAGCATGACAGGGGCGAACACCGGGGAGCTGTTTTTT. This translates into CASSMTGANTGELFF.